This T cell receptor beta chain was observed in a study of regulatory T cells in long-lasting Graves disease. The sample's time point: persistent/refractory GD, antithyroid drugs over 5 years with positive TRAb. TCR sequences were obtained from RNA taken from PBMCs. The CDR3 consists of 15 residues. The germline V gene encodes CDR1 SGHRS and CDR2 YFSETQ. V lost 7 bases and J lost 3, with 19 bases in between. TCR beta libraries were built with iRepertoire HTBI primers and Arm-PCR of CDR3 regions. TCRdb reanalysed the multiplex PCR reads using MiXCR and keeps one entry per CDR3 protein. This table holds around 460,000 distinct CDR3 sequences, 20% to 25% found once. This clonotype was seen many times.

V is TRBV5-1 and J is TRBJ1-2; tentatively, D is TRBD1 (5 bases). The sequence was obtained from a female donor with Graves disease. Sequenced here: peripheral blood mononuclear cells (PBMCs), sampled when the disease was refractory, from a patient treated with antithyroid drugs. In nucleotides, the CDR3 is TGCGCCAGCGGGACGACCCACCCTGGGGACTATGGCTACACCTTC. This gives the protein CASGTTHPGDYGYTF.